The entry below describes one T cell receptor beta chain. In the authors' methods: Reference gene primers were amplified, and this amplification served to estimate nucleated cell counts. The repertoire was sequenced with immunoSEQ multiplex PCR; TCRdb's copy has only in-frame clones and lacks some. For V, J and clone size, that table is used; D and trimming come from the DNA. Here the sample spans tens of thousands of clones, roughly 84% being singletons. This record comes from a study of blood T cell repertoires in COVID-19. About the research overall: Sites across the United States, Italy and Spain contributed samples from acute and convalescent COVID-19. T cells, B-cell-depleted T cells, or PBMCs supplied cDNA or gDNA.

V lost 0 bases and J lost 8; bases outside the gene matches: 11. CDR3 length equals 17 residues. Germline lookup yields CDR1 LGHNA and CDR2 YSLEER. V and J are TRBV4-3 and TRBJ2-1; 9 positions agree with TRBD2. Input material: peripheral blood. The receptor comes from a man in his fifties or sixties with acute or convalescent COVID-19. CDR3 sequence (DNA): TGCGCCAGCAGCCAAGATTTCTGGGCTAGCGGGACGTATGAGCAGTTCTTC. It is translated as CASSQDFWASGTYEQFF.